This section outlines one T cell receptor (beta chain) sequence together with its context. This entry comes from a study of blood T cell repertoires in COVID-19. Study details: PBMCs, B-cell-depleted T cells, or T cells were the source of the cDNA or gDNA that made up the material.

This CDR3 contains 16 residues. The trim removed 3 bases at V and 2 bases at J, leaving 7 bases unmatched. Germline V gene sequence: CDR1 LNHDA, CDR2 SQIVND (reference sequence). Per the original methods: Cell counts per sample came from amplifying reference gene primers. Sequencing used immunoSEQ multiplex PCR; TCRdb keeps in-frame clones, though not all of them. D and trimming were read from the DNA, whereas the V and J calls and clone size are those reported in that table. The sample has fewer than 350,000 clones; over 80% are singletons. Sequencing input: peripheral blood. This receptor was obtained from a man aged 30 to 39 with COVID-19, enrolled during active disease. V gene TRBV19 combines with J gene TRBJ2-1, with 7 positions matching TRBD1. The CDR3 sequence: CASSMGTVGAYNEQFF. CDR3 DNA: TGTGCCAGTAGTATGGGGACAGTCGGGGCCTACAATGAGCAGTTCTTC.